These 16 T cell receptor beta chains originate from one sample sequenced in a study of neoadjuvant anti-PD-1 for oral cavity cancer. The data were produced by immunoSEQ multiplex PCR, yet TCRdb's version contains in-frame clones alone and is incomplete. The sample yields over 15,000 clones, 60% to 80% seen once. Source: PBMCs, taken before nivolumab (anti-PD-1) treatment. The receptors shown here come from a person between 35 and 79 years old with oral cavity squamous cell carcinoma.

V and J are TRBV5-1 and TRBJ1-1; no firm D call. This CDR3 has 14 residues. Trimming took off 0 bases at V and 6 bases at J, with 12 bases between the two ends. Germline CDR1 is SGHRS and CDR2 is YFSETQ. Here the CDR3 DNA reads TGCGCCAGCAGCTTGGGATCCACAACTTCTGAAGCTTTCTTT. It translates to CASSLGSTTSEAFF.

This clone came up once. This chain connects TRBV7-2 to TRBJ2-3; 9 bases fit TRBD1. The V gene's germline CDR1 is SGHTA and CDR2 FQGNSA. The junction had 8 bases not matched to a gene; V was cut back by 0 bases and J by 4 bases. This CDR3 is 17 amino acids long. Here the CDR3 DNA reads TGTGCCAGCAGCTTAGCGACAGGGGGGGGTGCCGCAGATACGCAGTATTTT. This encodes CASSLATGGGAADTQYF.

The chain couples TRBV28 to TRBJ2-2, with D tentatively TRBD1 (6 bases). This CDR3 has 18 amino acids. V was pared by 4 bases and J by 2 bases, with 20 bases between. The germline gives CDR1 MDHEN, CDR2 SYDVKM. CDR3 protein: CASSSTGTWLVNTGELFF. Written as DNA, the CDR3 is TGTGCCAGCAGTTCTACAGGGACCTGGTTGGTCAACACCGGGGAGCTGTTTTTT. Supplemented by reference TRBV28 and TRBJ2-2, the full variable domain reads DVKVTQSSRYLVKRTGEKVFLECVQDMDHENMFWYRQDPGLGLRLIYFSYDVKMKEKGDIPEGYSVSREKKERFSLILESASTNQTSMYLCASSSTGTWLVNTGELFFGEGSRLTVL.

This clone was detected once. This chain connects TRBV5-1 to TRBJ1-1; D call uncertain. This CDR3 is built from 12 residues. Between the trimmed V and J ends, which lost 4 bases and 2 bases, there was a span of 6 bases. The germline CDR1 and CDR2 sequences are SGHRS and YFSETQ. The CDR3 nucleotides read TGCGCCAGCAGCAACTTAAACACTGAAGCTTTCTTT. This gives the protein CASSNLNTEAFF.

The CDR3 protein is CASSLNSVHEQYF. CDR3 nucleotides: TGTGCCAGCAGCTTAAATTCGGTGCACGAGCAGTACTTC. The chain is built from TRBV11-3 and TRBJ2-7; D gene uncertain. The CDR3 consists of 13 residues. V was trimmed by 2 bases and J by 5 bases, leaving 10 bases between them. Germline CDR1 and CDR2: SGHNT and YENEEA.

This clone occurred once. V and J are TRBV5-1 and TRBJ2-7, with TRBD1 matching over 8 bases. Unmatched junction bases numbered 6, after V lost 4 bases and J lost 0 bases. This CDR3 comprises 15 residues. Germline V gene sequence: CDR1 SGHRS, CDR2 YFSETQ. CDR3 loop: CASSPWTGYSYEQYF. The CDR3 DNA sequence: TGCGCCAGCAGCCCGTGGACAGGGTACTCCTACGAGCAGTACTTC. Based on the CDR3 plus reference TRBV5-1 and TRBJ2-7, the full variable domain is KAGVTQTPRYLIKTRGQQVTLSCSPISGHRSVSWYQQTPGQGLQFLFEYFSETQRNKGNFPGRFSGRQFSNSRSEMNVSTLELGDSALYLCASSPWTGYSYEQYFGPGTRLTVT.

The rearrangement joins TRBV5-6 to TRBJ1-2, with TRBD1 matching over 7 bases. V lost 4 bases, J lost 4 bases, and 7 bases stayed unmatched. This CDR3 spans 14 amino acids. The germline CDR1 and CDR2 sequences are SGHDT and YYEEEE. CDR3 sequence: CASSQPDRAYGYTF. CDR3 coding DNA: TGTGCCAGCAGCCAACCAGACAGGGCCTATGGCTACACCTTC. The full variable domain, rest sourced from reference TRBV5-6 and TRBJ1-2, is DAGVTQSPTHLIKTRGQQVTLRCSPKSGHDTVSWYQQALGQGPQFIFQYYEEEERQRGNFPDRFSGHQFPNYSSELNVNALLLGDSALYLCASSQPDRAYGYTFGSGTRLTVV.

This chain uses TRBV6-1 with TRBJ2-1; D is unresolved. Germline assignment: CDR1 MNHNS and CDR2 SASEGT. Between the trimmed V and J ends, which lost 9 bases and 0 bases, there was a span of 9 bases. This CDR3 comprises 13 residues. The CDR3 is CASGPSSYNEQFF. In DNA, the CDR3 is TGTGCCAGTGGACCTAGCTCCTACAATGAGCAGTTCTTC.

The rearrangement joins TRBV12-5 to TRBJ1-2, with no clear D. The V end lost 2 bases, the J end lost 7 bases, and 5 bases lay between the germline ends. The CDR3 is 11 amino acids. Germline loops: CDR1 LGHNT, CDR2 FRNRAP. CDR3 nucleotides: TGTGCTAGTGGTTTGATGGGTGGCTACACCTTC. This sequence encodes CASGLMGGYTF.

V is TRBV6-1 and J is TRBJ2-3, with D perhaps given as TRBD1 or TRBD2 (6 bases each). Germline V gives CDR1 MNHNS, CDR2 SASEGT. Deletions cut 6 bases from V and 7 bases from J, with 20 bases between. The CDR3 is made up of 15 amino acids. In DNA, the CDR3 is TGTGCCAGCAGCCAGATTAGGGGGGAAATGAATACGCAGTATTTT. Its translation is CASSQIRGEMNTQYF.

The table lists this clone with a few counts. V usage is TRBV14 and J usage is TRBJ2-7; TRBD1 is a possible D gene (6 bases). Germline V lookup: CDR1 SGHDN, CDR2 FVKESK. Trimming pared 4 bases from V and 6 bases from J, leaving 16 bases between. The CDR3 consists of 14 residues. As DNA, the CDR3 is TGTGCCAGCAGCCCCCGGACAGTTTCCAGCGAGCAGTACTTC. Its protein product is CASSPRTVSSEQYF.

The gene calls are TRBV5-1 and TRBJ1-2; D gene ambiguous. Germline loops: CDR1 SGHRS, CDR2 YFSETQ. CDR3 length equals 13 residues. Trimming removed 1 base from V and 4 bases from J, with 8 bases in between. The DNA for the CDR3 is TGCGCCAGCAGCTTGTTTCAGGCCTATGGCTACACCTTC. Its protein product is CASSLFQAYGYTF.

The table lists this clone with a count of one. This chain links TRBV19 with TRBJ2-5; weak D call: TRBD1 (6 bases). The germline V gene has CDR1 LNHDA and CDR2 SQIVND (reference sequence). The CDR3 is 13 amino acids. V was shortened by 5 bases and J by 3 bases, with 10 bases between the two germline ends. The chain's CDR3 is CASSQGSKETQYF. CDR3 DNA: TGTGCCAGTAGTCAGGGGTCCAAAGAGACCCAGTACTTC.

The chain is built from TRBV2 and TRBJ1-4; tentative D call: TRBD1 (6 bases). This CDR3 region has 14 residues. Germline assignment: CDR1 SNHLY and CDR2 FYNNEI. Trimming stripped 7 bases from V and 0 bases from J, with 9 bases between. CDR3 amino acids: CASTGQSTNEKLFF. In DNA, the CDR3 is TGTGCCAGCACCGGACAGTCAACTAATGAAAAACTGTTTTTT.

The V gene is TRBV27, the J gene TRBJ2-7; 7 bases agree with TRBD2. This CDR3 comprises 15 residues. The V gene end was trimmed by 1 base and the J gene end by 4 bases; junction bases not matched to a gene: 7. Germline loops: CDR1 MNHEY, CDR2 SMNVEV (reference sequence). The CDR3 spells CASSLFGGGPYEQYF. The CDR3 DNA is TGTGCCAGCAGTTTATTTGGGGGAGGGCCGTACGAGCAGTACTTC.

CDR3 loop: CASSLMGNQPQHF. CDR3 sequence (DNA): TGTGCCAGCAGTTTAATGGGAAATCAGCCCCAGCATTTT. This chain joins TRBV27 and TRBJ1-5; no clear D gene. The length of the CDR3 is 13 residues. CDR1 and CDR2 (germline): MNHEY, SMNVEV (reference sequence). Trimming removed 2 bases at V and 4 bases at J, with 6 bases between.